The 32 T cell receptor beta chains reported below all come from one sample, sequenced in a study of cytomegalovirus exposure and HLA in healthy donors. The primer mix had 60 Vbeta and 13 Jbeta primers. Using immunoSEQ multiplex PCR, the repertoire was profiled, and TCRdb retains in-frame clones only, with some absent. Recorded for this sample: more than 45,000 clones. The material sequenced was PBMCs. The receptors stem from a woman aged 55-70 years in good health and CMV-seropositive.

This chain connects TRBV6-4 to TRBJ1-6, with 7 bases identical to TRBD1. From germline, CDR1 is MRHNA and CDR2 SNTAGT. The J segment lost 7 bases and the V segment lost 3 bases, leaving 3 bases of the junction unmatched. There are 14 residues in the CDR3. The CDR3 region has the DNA TGTGCCAGCAGTGAGGGACAGAGAAATTCACCCCTCCACTTT. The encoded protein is CASSEGQRNSPLHF.

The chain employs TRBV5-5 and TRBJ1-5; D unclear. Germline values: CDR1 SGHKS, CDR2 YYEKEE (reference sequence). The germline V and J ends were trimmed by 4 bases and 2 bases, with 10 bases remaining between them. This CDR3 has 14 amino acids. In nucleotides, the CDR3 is TGTGCCAGCAGCCCGTACGGGGGCAATCAGCCCCAGCATTTT. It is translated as CASSPYGGNQPQHF.

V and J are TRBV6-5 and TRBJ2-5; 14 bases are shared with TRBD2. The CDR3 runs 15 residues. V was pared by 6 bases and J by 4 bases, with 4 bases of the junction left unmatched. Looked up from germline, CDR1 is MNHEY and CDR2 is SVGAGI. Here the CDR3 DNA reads TGTGCCAGCAGCTTGGGACTAGCGGGGGCAGAGACCCAGTACTTC. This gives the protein CASSLGLAGAETQYF.

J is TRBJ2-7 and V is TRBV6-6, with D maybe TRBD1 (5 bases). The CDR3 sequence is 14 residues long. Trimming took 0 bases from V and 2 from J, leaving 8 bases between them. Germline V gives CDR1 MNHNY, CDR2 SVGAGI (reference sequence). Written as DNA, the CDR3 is TGTGCCAGCAGTTACTCAAGGGGCGCCTACGAGCAGTACTTC. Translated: CASSYSRGAYEQYF.

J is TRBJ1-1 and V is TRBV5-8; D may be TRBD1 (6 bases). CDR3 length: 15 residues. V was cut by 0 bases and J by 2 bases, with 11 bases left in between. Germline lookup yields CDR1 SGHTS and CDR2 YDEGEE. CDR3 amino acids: CASSLAGTRNTEAFF. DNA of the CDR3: TGTGCCAGCAGCTTGGCCGGGACACGTAACACTGAAGCTTTCTTT. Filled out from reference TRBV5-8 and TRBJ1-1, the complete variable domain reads EAGVTQSPTHLIKTRGQQATLRCSPISGHTSVYWYQQALGLGLQFLLWYDEGEERNRGNFPPRFSGRQFPNYSSELNVNALELEDSALYLCASSLAGTRNTEAFFGQGTRLTVV.

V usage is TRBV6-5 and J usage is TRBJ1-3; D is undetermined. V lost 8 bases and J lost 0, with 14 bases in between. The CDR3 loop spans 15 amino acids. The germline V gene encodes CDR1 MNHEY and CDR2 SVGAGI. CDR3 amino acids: CASRDGGRSGNTIYF. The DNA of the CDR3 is TGTGCCAGCCGCGATGGAGGGCGCTCTGGAAACACCATATATTTT.

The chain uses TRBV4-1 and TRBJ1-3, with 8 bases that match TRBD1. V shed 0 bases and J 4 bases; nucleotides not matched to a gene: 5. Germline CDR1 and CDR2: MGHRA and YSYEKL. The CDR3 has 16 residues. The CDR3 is CASSQEAGGPGNTIYF. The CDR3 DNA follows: TGCGCCAGCAGCCAAGAAGCAGGGGGCCCCGGAAACACCATATATTTT.

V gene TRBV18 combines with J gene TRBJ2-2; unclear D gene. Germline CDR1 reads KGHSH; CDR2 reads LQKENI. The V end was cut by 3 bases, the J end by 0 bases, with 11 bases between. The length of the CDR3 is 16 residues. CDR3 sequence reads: CASSPPAGTNTGELFF. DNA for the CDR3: TGTGCCAGCTCACCCCCGGCAGGAACGAACACCGGGGAGCTGTTTTTT. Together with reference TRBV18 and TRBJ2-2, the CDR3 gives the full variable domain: NAGVMQNPRHLVRRRGQEARLRCSPMKGHSHVYWYRQLPEEGLKFMVYLQKENIIDESGMPKERFSAEFPKEGPSILRIQQVVRGDSAAYFCASSPPAGTNTGELFFGEGSRLTVL.

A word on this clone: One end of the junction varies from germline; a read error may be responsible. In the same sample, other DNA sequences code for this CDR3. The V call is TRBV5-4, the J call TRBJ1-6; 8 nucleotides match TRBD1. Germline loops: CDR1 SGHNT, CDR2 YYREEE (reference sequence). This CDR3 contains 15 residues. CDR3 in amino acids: CASSPRGHDNSPLHF. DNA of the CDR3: TGTGCCAGCAGCCCCAGGGGGCACGATAATTCACCCCTACACTTT.

CDR3 residues: CASTWGGQGAYEQYF. The CDR3 DNA reads as TGTGCCAGTACATGGGGGGGACAGGGGGCCTACGAGCAGTACTTC. V is TRBV19 and J is TRBJ2-7, with 11 bases aligning to TRBD1. The trim removed 7 bases at V and 2 bases at J, leaving 7 bases unmatched. The germline V gene has CDR1 LNHDA and CDR2 SQIVND (reference sequence). CDR3 length: 15 residues.

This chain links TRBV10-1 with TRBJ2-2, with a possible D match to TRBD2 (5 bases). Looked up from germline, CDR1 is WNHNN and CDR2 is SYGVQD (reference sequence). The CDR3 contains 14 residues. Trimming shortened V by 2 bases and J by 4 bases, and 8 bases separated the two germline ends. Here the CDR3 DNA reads TGCGCCAGCAGTGAGCCGGGGTTCACCGGGGAGCTGTTTTTT. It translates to CASSEPGFTGELFF.

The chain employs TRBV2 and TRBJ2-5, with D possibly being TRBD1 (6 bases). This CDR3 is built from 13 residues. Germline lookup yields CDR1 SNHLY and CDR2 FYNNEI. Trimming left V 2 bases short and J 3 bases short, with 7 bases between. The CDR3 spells CASSENREETQYF. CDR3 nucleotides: TGTGCCAGCAGTGAAAACAGGGAAGAGACCCAGTACTTC.

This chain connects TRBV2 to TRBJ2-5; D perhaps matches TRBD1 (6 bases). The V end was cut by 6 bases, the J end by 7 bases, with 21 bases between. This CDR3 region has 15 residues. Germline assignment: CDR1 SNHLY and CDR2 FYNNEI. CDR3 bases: TGTGCCAGCAGGTACAGGGTAGTGGAGGTGGGGACCCAGTACTTC. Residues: CASRYRVVEVGTQYF.

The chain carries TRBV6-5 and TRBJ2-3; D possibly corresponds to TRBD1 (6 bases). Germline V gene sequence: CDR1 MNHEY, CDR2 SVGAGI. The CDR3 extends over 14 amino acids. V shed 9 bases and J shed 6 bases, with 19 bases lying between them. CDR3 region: CASARGGPGDTQYF. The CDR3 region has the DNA TGTGCCAGTGCGCGTGGGGGCCCCGGGGATACGCAGTATTTT.

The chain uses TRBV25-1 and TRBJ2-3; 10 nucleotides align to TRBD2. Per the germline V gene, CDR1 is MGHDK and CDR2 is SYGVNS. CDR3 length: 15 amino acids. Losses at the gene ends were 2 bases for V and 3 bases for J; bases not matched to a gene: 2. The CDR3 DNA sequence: TGTGCCAGCAGTGAACTAGCGGGGGTTACAGATACGCAGTATTTT. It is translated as CASSELAGVTDTQYF.

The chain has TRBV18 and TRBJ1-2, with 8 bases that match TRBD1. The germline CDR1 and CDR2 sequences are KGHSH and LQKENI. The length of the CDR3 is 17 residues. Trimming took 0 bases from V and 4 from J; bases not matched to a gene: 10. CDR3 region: CASSPPNIRGRAYGYTF. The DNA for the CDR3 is TGTGCCAGCTCACCACCTAATATCAGGGGGCGCGCCTATGGCTACACCTTC.

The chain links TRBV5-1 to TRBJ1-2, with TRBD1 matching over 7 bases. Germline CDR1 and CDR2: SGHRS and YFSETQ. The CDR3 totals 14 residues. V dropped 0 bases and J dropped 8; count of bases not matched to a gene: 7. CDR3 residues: CASSLDTGVEGYTF. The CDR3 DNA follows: TGCGCCAGCAGCTTGGATACAGGGGTGGAAGGCTACACCTTC.

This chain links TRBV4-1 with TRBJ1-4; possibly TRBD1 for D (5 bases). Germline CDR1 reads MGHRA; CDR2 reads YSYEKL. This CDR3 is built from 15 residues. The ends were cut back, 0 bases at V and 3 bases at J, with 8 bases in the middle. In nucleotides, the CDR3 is TGCGCCAGCAGCCAAGATAGACAGTCTAATGAAAAACTGTTTTTT. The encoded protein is CASSQDRQSNEKLFF.

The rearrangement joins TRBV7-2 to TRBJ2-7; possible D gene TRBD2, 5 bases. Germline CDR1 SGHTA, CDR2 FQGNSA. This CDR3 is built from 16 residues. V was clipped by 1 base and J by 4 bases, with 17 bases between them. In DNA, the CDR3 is TGTGCCAGCAGCTTAGGCGGTAGGTCTGAGGGTTACGAGCAGTACTTC. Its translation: CASSLGGRSEGYEQYF.

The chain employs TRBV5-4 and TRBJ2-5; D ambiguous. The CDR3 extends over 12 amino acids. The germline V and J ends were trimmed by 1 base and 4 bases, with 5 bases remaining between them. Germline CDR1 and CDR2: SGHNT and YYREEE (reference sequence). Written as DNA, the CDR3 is TGTGCCAGCAGCTTGTTCGGAGAGACCCAGTACTTC. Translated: CASSLFGETQYF.

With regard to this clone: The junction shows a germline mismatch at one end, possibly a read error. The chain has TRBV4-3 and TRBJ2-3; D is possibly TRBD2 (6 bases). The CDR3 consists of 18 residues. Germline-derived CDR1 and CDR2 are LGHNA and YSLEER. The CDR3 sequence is CASSQDPGSGGSTDKQYF. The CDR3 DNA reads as TGCGCCAGCAGCCAAGACCCCGGGAGTGGCGGAAGCACAGATAAGCAGTATTTT.

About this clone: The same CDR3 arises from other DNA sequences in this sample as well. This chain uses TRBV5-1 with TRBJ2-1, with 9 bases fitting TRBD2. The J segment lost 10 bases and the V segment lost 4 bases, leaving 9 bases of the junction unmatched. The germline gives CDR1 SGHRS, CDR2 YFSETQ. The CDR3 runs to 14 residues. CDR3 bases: TGCGCCAGCAGCCCTAGCGGGGCGGGGAACGAGCAGTTCTTC. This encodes CASSPSGAGNEQFF. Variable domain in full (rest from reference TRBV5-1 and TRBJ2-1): KAGVTQTPRYLIKTRGQQVTLSCSPISGHRSVSWYQQTPGQGLQFLFEYFSETQRNKGNFPGRFSGRQFSNSRSEMNVSTLELGDSALYLCASSPSGAGNEQFFGPGTRLTVL.

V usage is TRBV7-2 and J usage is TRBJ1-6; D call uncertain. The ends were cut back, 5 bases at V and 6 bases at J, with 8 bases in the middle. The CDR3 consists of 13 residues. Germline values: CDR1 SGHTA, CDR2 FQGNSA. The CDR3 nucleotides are TGTGCCAGCAGCCCCCTCTTTAATTCACCCCTCCACTTT. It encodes CASSPLFNSPLHF.

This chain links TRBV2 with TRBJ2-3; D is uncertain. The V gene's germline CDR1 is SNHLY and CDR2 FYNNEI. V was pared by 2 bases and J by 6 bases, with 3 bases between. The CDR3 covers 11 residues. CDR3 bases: TGTGCCAGCAGTGAACTGGATACGCAGTATTTT. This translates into CASSELDTQYF.

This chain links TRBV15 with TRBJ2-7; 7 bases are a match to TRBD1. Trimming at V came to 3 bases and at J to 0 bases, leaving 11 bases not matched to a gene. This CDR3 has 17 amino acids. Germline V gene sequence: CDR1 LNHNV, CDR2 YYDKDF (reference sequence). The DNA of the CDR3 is TGTGCCACCAGCAGCGGTAGGACAGGAAGGAGCTCCTACGAGCAGTACTTC. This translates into CATSSGRTGRSSYEQYF.

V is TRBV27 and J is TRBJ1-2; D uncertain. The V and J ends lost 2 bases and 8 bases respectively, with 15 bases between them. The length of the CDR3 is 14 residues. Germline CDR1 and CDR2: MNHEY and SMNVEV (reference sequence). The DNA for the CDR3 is TGTGCCAGCAGTTTAAGCTCAGGTATCAGAGGCTACACCTTC. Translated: CASSLSSGIRGYTF.

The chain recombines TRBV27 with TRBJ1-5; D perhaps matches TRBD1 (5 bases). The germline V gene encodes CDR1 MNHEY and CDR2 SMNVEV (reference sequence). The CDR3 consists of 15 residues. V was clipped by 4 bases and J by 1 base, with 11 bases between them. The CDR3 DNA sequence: TGTGCCAGCAGTTCAGGAGGGGCAAGCAATCAGCCCCAGCATTTT. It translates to CASSSGGASNQPQHF.

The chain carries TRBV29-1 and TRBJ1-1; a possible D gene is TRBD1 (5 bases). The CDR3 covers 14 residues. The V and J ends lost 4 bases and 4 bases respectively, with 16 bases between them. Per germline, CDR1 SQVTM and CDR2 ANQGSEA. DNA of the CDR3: TGCAGCGTTGCCAGGGAAAGCGGGGGCACTGAAGCTTTCTTT. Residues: CSVARESGGTEAFF.

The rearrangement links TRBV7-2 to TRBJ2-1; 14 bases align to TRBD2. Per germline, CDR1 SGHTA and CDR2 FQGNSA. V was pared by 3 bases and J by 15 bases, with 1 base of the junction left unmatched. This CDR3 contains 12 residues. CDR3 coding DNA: TGTGCCAGCAGCTTCGGGACTAGCGGGAGGTTCTTC. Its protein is CASSFGTSGRFF.

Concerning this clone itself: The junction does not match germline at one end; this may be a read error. The CDR3 DNA sequence: TGTGCCAGCAGCCCCGGTCGGGGAAGGGGGACAGGGAACACTGAAGATTTCTTT. Its translation is CASSPGRGRGTGNTEDFF. The chain uses TRBV7-9 and TRBJ1-1, with TRBD1 matching over 9 bases. CDR3 size: 18 residues. Per the germline V gene, CDR1 is SEHNR and CDR2 is FQNEAQ (reference sequence).

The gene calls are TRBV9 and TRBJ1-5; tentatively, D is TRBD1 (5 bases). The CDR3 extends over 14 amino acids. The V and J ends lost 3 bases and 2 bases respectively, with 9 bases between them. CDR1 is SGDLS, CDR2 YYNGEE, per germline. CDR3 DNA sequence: TGTGCCAGCAGCGGGGAGGGGCGCAATCAGCCCCAGCATTTT. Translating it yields CASSGEGRNQPQHF.

The CDR3 DNA reads TGTGCCAGTAATAAGGAGGAGCACGATCAGCCCCAGCATTTT. Translating gives CASNKEEHDQPQHF. The chain links TRBV27 to TRBJ1-5; unclear D gene. The CDR3 has 14 residues. CDR1 and CDR2 from the germline V gene are MNHEY and SMNVEV (reference sequence). V lost 9 bases and J lost 5, with 17 bases in between.